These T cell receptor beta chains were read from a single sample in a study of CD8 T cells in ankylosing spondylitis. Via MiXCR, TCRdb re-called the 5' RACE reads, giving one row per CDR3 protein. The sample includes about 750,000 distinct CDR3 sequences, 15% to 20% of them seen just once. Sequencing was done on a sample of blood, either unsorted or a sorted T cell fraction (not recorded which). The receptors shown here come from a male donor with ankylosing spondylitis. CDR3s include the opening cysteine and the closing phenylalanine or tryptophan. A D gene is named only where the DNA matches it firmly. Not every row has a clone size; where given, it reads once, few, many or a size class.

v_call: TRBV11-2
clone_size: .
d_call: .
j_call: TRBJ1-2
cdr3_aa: CASSPDSPGGYTF
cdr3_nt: TGTGCCAGCAGCCCGGACAGTCCAGGAGGCTACACCTTC

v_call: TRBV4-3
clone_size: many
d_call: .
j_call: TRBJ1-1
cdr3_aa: CASSQEGLEAFF
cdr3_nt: TGCGCCAGCAGCCAAGAAGGCCTTGAAGCTTTCTTT

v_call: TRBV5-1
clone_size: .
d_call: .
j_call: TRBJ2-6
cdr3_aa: CASSLDSPSGANVLTF
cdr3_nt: TGCGCCAGCAGCTTGGACTCCCCCTCTGGGGCCAACGTCCTGACTTTC

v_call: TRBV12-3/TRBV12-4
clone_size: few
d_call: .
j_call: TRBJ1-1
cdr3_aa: CASRPPRGGNTEAFF
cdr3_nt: TGTGCCAGCAGACCCCCAAGAGGGGGAAACACTGAAGCTTTCTTT

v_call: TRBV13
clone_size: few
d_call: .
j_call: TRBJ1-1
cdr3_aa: CASGRLNTEAFF
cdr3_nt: TGTGCCAGCGGCAGACTGAACACTGAAGCTTTCTTT

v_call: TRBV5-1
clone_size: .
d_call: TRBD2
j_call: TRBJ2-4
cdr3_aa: CASSARLAGGLGKNIQYF
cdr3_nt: TGCGCCAGCAGCGCAAGACTAGCGGGGGGGCTGGGCAAAAACATTCAGTACTTC

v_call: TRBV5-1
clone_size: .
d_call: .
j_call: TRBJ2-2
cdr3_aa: CASSPGTVFWGTGELFF
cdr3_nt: TGCGCCAGCAGCCCCGGGACCGTTTTTTGGGGCACCGGGGAGCTGTTTTTT

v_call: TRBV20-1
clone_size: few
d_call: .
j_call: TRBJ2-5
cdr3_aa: CSARAALSTDQETQYF
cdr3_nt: TGCAGTGCTAGAGCTGCCCTTTCGACAGACCAAGAGACCCAGTACTTC

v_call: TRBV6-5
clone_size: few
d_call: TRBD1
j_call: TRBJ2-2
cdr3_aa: CASSWTGGHTGELFF
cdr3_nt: TGTGCCAGCAGTTGGACAGGGGGACACACCGGGGAGCTGTTTTTT

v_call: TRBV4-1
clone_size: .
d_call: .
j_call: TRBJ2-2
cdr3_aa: CASSQDDSGYTGELFF
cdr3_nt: TGCGCCAGCAGCCAGGACGACAGTGGGTACACCGGGGAGCTGTTTTTT

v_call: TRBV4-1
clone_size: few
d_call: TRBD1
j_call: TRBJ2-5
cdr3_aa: CASSQEQGALETQYF
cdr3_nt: TGCGCCAGCAGCCAAGAACAGGGGGCTTTGGAGACCCAGTACTTC

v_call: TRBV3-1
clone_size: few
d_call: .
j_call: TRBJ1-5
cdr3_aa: CASSQVGPGYRQPQHF
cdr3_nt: TGTGCCAGCAGCCAAGTGGGGCCGGGTTATAGGCAGCCCCAGCATTTT

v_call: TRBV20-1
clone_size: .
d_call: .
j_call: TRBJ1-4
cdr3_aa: CSASSLGRANEKLFF
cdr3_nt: TGCAGTGCTAGTTCCTTGGGCAGGGCTAATGAAAAACTGTTTTTT

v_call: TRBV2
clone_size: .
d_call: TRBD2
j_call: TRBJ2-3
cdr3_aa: CASSDTSGTQGGDTQYF
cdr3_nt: TGTGCCAGCAGTGACACTAGCGGGACCCAGGGGGGAGATACGCAGTATTTT

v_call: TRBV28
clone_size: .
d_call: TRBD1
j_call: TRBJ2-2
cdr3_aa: CASSLLRGQLFGELFF
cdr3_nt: TGTGCCAGCTCCCTCCTGAGGGGGCAGTTATTCGGGGAGCTGTTTTTT

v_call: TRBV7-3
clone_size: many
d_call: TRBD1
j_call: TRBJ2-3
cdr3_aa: CASSLGTGEKTDTQYF
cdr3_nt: TGTGCCAGCAGCTTAGGGACAGGGGAAAAAACAGATACGCAGTATTTT